Each of the 14 T cell receptor beta chains below was sequenced from the same sample in a study of OX40 agonist ivuxolimab in advanced cancers. The repertoire was sequenced with immunoSEQ multiplex PCR; TCRdb's copy has only in-frame clones and lacks some. The data show fewer than 35,000 clones, roughly 89% seen once. Specimen: CD4+ or CD8+ T cells sorted from blood, collected in a trial of the OX40 agonist ivuxolimab. These receptors came from an adult with an advanced solid tumor such as melanoma, head and neck, liver or kidney cancer.

V is TRBV6-5 and J is TRBJ2-1, with 9 positions matching TRBD1. V lost 2 bases to trimming and J lost 8 bases; unmatched junction nucleotides: 10. Germline CDR1 reads MNHEY; CDR2 reads SVGAGI. CDR3 length equals 16 residues. The CDR3 DNA reads TGTGCCAGCAGTTACGGGGGGACAGGGATAATCGATGAGCAGTTCTTC. Protein: CASSYGGTGIIDEQFF.

This clone was found a few times. In DNA, the CDR3 is TGCGCCAGCAGCCAAGATATTTCCGGGACTAGTCTTAAATACGAGCAGTACTTC. It translates to CASSQDISGTSLKYEQYF. The chain joins TRBV4-1 to TRBJ2-7, with 8 bases aligning to TRBD2. CDR3 length equals 18 residues. Germline V gene lookup returns CDR1 MGHRA and CDR2 YSYEKL. Trimming at V came to 0 bases and at J to 4 bases, leaving 14 bases not matched to a gene.

CDR3 region: CASSESGIAYNEQFF. Written as DNA, the CDR3 is TGCGCCAGCAGTGAGTCGGGGATAGCGTACAATGAGCAGTTCTTC. This chain joins TRBV10-1 and TRBJ2-1; possible D gene TRBD2, 5 bases. The CDR3 loop spans 15 amino acids. V was shortened by 0 bases and J by 4 bases, with 10 bases between the two germline ends. The germline V gene has CDR1 WNHNN and CDR2 SYGVQD (reference sequence).

With regard to this clone: The same CDR3 arises from other DNA sequences in this sample as well. This chain links TRBV19 with TRBJ1-1; 8 bases are shared with TRBD1. The germline gives CDR1 LNHDA, CDR2 SQIVND (reference sequence). The CDR3 sequence is 14 residues long. V shed 6 bases, J shed 4 bases, and the junction held 7 bases outside the gene matches. The CDR3 reads CASSPGQGSTEAFF. DNA for the CDR3: TGTGCCAGTAGCCCCGGACAGGGTAGCACTGAAGCTTTCTTT.

The V call is TRBV18, the J call TRBJ2-5; the D call may be TRBD1 or TRBD2 (6 bases each). The CDR3 sequence is 15 residues long. CDR1 is KGHSH, CDR2 LQKENI, per germline. Trimming pared 1 base from V and 6 bases from J, leaving 15 bases between. The CDR3 reads CASSPQGGSEQTQYF. Written as DNA, the CDR3 is TGTGCCAGCTCACCACAAGGGGGGAGTGAGCAGACCCAGTACTTC.

The J gene is TRBJ1-1, the V gene TRBV5-1; weak D call: TRBD1 (5 bases). V lost 0 bases and J 4 bases, leaving 16 bases between the germline ends. CDR1 SGHRS and CDR2 YFSETQ come from the germline V gene. This CDR3 spans 16 amino acids. Here the CDR3 DNA reads TGCGCCAGCAGCTTGGAGCTCCGGGCTCAGGGCACTGAAGCTTTCTTT. Translation gives CASSLELRAQGTEAFF.

The chain has TRBV7-9 and TRBJ1-1; tentative D call: TRBD1 (6 bases). Germline V gene sequence: CDR1 SEHNR, CDR2 FQNEAQ (reference sequence). V was cut by 2 bases and J by 1 base, with 11 bases left in between. CDR3 length: 15 amino acids. The CDR3 loop is CASSLRLQGNTEAFF. The CDR3 DNA is TGTGCCAGCAGCTTAAGACTACAGGGGAACACTGAAGCTTTCTTT.

This clone has only a few counts. The chain employs TRBV5-1 and TRBJ2-2; D might be TRBD2 (5 bases). CDR3 length: 15 amino acids. Trimming removed 7 bases from V and 1 base from J, with 14 bases in between. Germline values: CDR1 SGHRS, CDR2 YFSETQ. The CDR3 DNA reads TGCGCCAGCTCTAGACCGAGCGGGAACACCGGGGAGCTGTTTTTT. It yields the protein CASSRPSGNTGELFF.

The CDR3 sequence: CASSLMGRGGSETQYF. The CDR3, as DNA: TGTGCCAGCAGCTTAATGGGCAGGGGAGGATCGGAGACCCAGTACTTC. The chain combines TRBV7-3 with TRBJ2-5; D is perhaps TRBD1 or TRBD2 (6 bases each). V gave up 1 base and J gave up 5 bases, with 17 bases separating them. Germline V CDR1 and CDR2: SGHTA, FQGTGA. This CDR3 region has 16 residues.

The chain is built from TRBV5-6 and TRBJ2-2; 8 bases map to TRBD2. Germline V gives CDR1 SGHDT, CDR2 YYEEEE. This CDR3 is built from 16 residues. V shed 2 bases, J shed 5 bases, and the junction held 8 bases outside the gene matches. The CDR3 loop is CASSFRPLADTGELFF. In nucleotides, the CDR3 is TGTGCCAGCAGCTTTCGGCCACTAGCGGATACCGGGGAGCTGTTTTTT.

J is TRBJ2-1 and V is TRBV27; D remains ambiguous. Germline CDR1 reads MNHEY; CDR2 reads SMNVEV (reference sequence). With 7 bases removed from V and 3 bases from J, the gap between germline ends came to 19 bases. This CDR3 has 16 residues. The CDR3 loop reads CASKPTSSRHYNEQFF. Here the CDR3 DNA reads TGTGCCAGCAAACCTACCTCGTCTCGGCACTACAATGAGCAGTTCTTC.

J is TRBJ1-1 and V is TRBV7-3; possibly TRBD1 for D (5 bases). This CDR3 comprises 15 residues. From germline, CDR1 is SGHTA and CDR2 FQGTGA. Trimming took 1 base from V and 4 from J, leaving 13 bases between them. Here the CDR3 DNA reads TGTGCCAGCAGCTTAAGGGCAGGGACGAGCACTGAAGCTTTCTTT. Its protein is CASSLRAGTSTEAFF.

V and J are TRBV29-1 and TRBJ2-2; tentatively, D is TRBD1 or TRBD2 (5 bases each). The CDR3 sequence is 14 residues long. The germline V gene encodes CDR1 SQVTM and CDR2 ANQGSEA. V lost 4 bases, J lost 0 bases, and 9 bases lay in between. The CDR3: CSVGRDPNTGELFF. The CDR3 DNA follows: TGCAGCGTTGGCCGGGACCCGAACACCGGGGAGCTGTTTTTT.

V is TRBV9 and J is TRBJ2-7; D not resolved. The germline V gene encodes CDR1 SGDLS and CDR2 YYNGEE. The V end lost 3 bases, the J end lost 0 bases, and 10 bases lay between the germline ends. CDR3 length: 14 amino acids. CDR3 in DNA: TGTGCCAGCAGCGCATCACAGATCTCCTACGAGCAGTACTTC. Its translation: CASSASQISYEQYF.